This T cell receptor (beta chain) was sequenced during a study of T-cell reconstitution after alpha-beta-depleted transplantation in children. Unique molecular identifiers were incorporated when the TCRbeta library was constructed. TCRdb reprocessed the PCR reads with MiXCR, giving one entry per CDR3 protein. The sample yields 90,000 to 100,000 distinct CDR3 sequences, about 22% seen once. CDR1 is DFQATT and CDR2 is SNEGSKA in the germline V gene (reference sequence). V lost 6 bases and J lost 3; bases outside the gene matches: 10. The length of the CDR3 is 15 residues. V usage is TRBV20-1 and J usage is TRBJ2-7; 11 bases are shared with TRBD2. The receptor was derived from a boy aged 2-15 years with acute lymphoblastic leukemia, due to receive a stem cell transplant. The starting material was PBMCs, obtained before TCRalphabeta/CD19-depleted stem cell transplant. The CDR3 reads CSATTGTSGLYEQYF. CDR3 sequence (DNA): TGCAGTGCGACTACCGGGACTAGCGGTCTCTACGAGCAGTACTTC.